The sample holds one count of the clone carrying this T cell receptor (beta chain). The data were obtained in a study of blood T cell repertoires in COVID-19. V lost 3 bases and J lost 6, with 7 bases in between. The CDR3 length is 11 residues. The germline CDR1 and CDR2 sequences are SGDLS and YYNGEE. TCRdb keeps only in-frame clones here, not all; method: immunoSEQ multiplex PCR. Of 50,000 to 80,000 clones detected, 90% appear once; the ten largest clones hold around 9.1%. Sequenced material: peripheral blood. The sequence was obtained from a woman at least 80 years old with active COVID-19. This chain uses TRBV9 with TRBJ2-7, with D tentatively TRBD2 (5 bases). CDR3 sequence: CASSDRGEQYF. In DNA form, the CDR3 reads TGTGCCAGCAGCGACCGGGGCGAGCAGTACTTC. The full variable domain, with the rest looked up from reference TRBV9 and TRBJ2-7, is DSGVTQTPKHLITATGQRVTLRCSPRSGDLSVYWYQQSLDQGLQFLIQYYNGEERAKGNILERFSAQQFPDLHSELNLSSLELGDSALYFCASSDRGEQYFGPGTRLTVT.